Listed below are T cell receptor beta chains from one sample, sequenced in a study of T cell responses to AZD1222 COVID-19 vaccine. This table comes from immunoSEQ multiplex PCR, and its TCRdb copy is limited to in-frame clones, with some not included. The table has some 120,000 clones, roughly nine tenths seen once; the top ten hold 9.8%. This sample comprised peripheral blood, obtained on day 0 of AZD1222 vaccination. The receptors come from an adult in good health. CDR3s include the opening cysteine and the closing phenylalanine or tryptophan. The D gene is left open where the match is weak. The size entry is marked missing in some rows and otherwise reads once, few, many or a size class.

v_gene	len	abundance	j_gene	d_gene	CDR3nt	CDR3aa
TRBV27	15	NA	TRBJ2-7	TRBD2	TGTGCCAGCAGTTTAAAGGCGGGGGGCTGGTACGAGCAGTACTTC	CASSLKAGGWYEQYF
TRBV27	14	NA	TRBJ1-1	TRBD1	TGTGCCAGCAGTTCGGAGGGGGCAAAGACTGAAGCTTTCTTT	CASSSEGAKTEAFF
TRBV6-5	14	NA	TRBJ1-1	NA	TGTGCCAGCAGTTACCCCCGGCGGGACACTGAAGCTTTCTTT	CASSYPRRDTEAFF
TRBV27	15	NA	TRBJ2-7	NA	TGTGCCAGCAGTCGGACTTTCAGGACCTCCTACGAGCAGTACTTC	CASSRTFRTSYEQYF
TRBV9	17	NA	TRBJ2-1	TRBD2	TGTGCCAGCAGCGAGCCCTTGGGGCCGGGAGGGTCCAATGAGCAGTTCTTC	CASSEPLGPGGSNEQFF
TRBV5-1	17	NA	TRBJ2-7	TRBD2	TGCGCCAGCAGCTTGGGGGCTAGCGGGAGGTATTCCTACGAGCAGTACTTC	CASSLGASGRYSYEQYF
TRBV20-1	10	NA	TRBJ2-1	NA	TGCAGTGCTAGATTGGCGGAGCAGTTCTTC	CSARLAEQFF
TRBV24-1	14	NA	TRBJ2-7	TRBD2	TGTGCCACCAGTGATGGGGGGAGGGATTCCGAGCAGTACTTC	CATSDGGRDSEQYF
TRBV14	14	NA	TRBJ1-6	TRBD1	TGTGCCAGCAGTTGGACGACAGGGGTGACACCCCTCCACTTT	CASSWTTGVTPLHF
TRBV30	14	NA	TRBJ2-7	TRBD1	TGTGCCTGGAGTAAGACAGGGCCCCCTTACGAGCAGTACTTC	CAWSKTGPPYEQYF
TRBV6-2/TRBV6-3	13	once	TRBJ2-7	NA	TGTGCCAGCAGTCGGCGGGGCTCCTACGAGCAGTACTTC	CASSRRGSYEQYF
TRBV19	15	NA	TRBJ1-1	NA	TGTGCCAGTAGTGCCAGCGGGAGGGTGAACACTGAAGCTTTCTTT	CASSASGRVNTEAFF
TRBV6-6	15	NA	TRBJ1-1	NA	TGTGCCAGCATTCTTACGGGGGGCGAAAACACTGAAGCTTTCTTT	CASILTGGENTEAFF
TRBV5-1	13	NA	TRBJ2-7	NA	TGCGCCAGCAGCGAGGGAGATGCCTACGAGCAGTACTTC	CASSEGDAYEQYF
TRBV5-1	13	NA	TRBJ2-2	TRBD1	TGCGCCAGCACCATCGACAGGGCCGGGGAGCTGTTTTTT	CASTIDRAGELFF
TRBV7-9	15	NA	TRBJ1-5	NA	TGTGCCAGCAGCTTGTGGGCTTATAGCAATCAGCCCCAGCATTTT	CASSLWAYSNQPQHF
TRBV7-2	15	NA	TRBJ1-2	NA	TGTGCCAGCAGCTTAGCAACCAGGGGTAACTATGGCTACACCTTC	CASSLATRGNYGYTF
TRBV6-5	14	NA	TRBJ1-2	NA	TGTGCCAGCAGTTCCACCTCGGGGCGAGGTGGCTACACCTTC	CASSSTSGRGGYTF
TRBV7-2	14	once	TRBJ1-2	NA	TGTGCCAGCAGCGCCCTAAGCCAGTCCTATGGCTACACCTTC	CASSALSQSYGYTF
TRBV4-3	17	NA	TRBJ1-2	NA	TGCGCCAGCAGCCAAGATCCCCCTCCACAGGGCGACTATGGCTACACCTTC	CASSQDPPPQGDYGYTF
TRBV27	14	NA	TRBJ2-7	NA	TGTGCCAGCACCTCGCGGAAAGTCTCCTACGAGCAGTACTTC	CASTSRKVSYEQYF
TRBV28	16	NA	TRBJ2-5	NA	TGTGCCAGCAGTTCCCCCACCCTGAACAGGAAAGAGACCCAGTACTTC	CASSSPTLNRKETQYF
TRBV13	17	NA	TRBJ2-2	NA	TGTGCCAGCAGCACCGGTAGGGGGTGGTCGAACACCGGGGAGCTGTTTTTT	CASSTGRGWSNTGELFF
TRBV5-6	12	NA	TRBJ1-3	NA	TGTGCCAGCAGCCTTCCTGGAAACACCATATATTTT	CASSLPGNTIYF
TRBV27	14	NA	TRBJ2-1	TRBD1	TGTGCCACCAAGAGGGACAGGGCGTACAATGAGCAGTTCTTC	CATKRDRAYNEQFF
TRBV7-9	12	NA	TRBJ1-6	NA	TGTGCCAGCAGCCGGGCGAATTCACCCCTCCACTTT	CASSRANSPLHF
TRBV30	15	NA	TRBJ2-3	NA	TGTGCCTGGAGTCGCCCCGGCCCCAGCACAGATACGCAGTATTTT	CAWSRPGPSTDTQYF
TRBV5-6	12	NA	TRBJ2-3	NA	TGTGCCAGCAGCTTGGGGTCAGATACGCAGTATTTT	CASSLGSDTQYF
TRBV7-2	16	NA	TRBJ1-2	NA	TGTGCCAGCAGCTTAATTTCGTCTGAAGCTAACTATGGCTACACCTTC	CASSLISSEANYGYTF